This TCR beta chain came from a study of brain T cells in children with intractable seizures. This clone was observed a single time. Generated by immunoSEQ multiplex PCR, the TCRdb table keeps only in-frame clones and is missing some. The sample records about 64,000 clones, approximately 95% being singletons. Surgery cases with the highest brain T cell transcript signatures were chosen for sequencing. The length of the CDR3 is 11 residues. Germline-derived CDR1 and CDR2 are SGHNT and YYREEE (reference sequence). Deletions cut 0 bases from V and 4 bases from J, with 2 bases between. The TCR was taken from a boy under two years old with focal cortical dysplasia and intractable seizures. The sample consisted of peripheral blood, taken at surgery. V usage is TRBV5-4 and J usage is TRBJ2-7, with D unresolved. Written as DNA, the CDR3 is TGTGCCAGCAGCTTGGATTACGAGCAGTACTTC. Its translation is CASSLDYEQYF.